This T cell receptor (beta chain) derives from a study of shared clonotypes between healthy human individuals. General study points: For naive CD4 cells, 4.5% to 6.5% of clonotypes were shared across a handful of donors.

Data came from immunoSEQ multiplex PCR; TCRdb stores just in-frame clones and leaves some out. The top ten hold over 1% of the sample, which has over a million clones, roughly 97% seen once. As to this clone: Its antigen is undetermined.

The ends lost 5 bases at V and 2 bases at J; junction bases unmatched: 3. Germline V gene sequence: CDR1 MNHNS, CDR2 SASEGT. There are 13 residues in the CDR3. This receptor was identified in a young man in good health. The chain recombines TRBV6-1 with TRBJ2-7; TRBD1 matches at 7 bases. The sample consisted of naive CD4+ T cells sorted from blood. Subset reported: CD45RA+ positively selected. The chain's CDR3 is CASSLTGPYEQYF. CDR3 sequence (DNA): TGTGCCAGCAGTTTGACAGGGCCCTACGAGCAGTACTTC.